This T cell receptor beta chain was identified in a study of Graves' ophthalmopathy and Graves' hyperthyroidism. Overall study context: The authors collected peripheral blood at initial diagnosis, before any treatment. Findings of the study overall: Most expanded thyroid clonotypes above 0.001 frequency also appeared in blood.

Clinical symptoms, serum thyroxine, TRAb, thyroid ultrasound and orbital computed tomography formed the basis of diagnosis. 8.5 to 10 ml of fresh blood yielded the PBMCs by density gradient. The authors amplified TCR beta CDR3 regions, and they did so from RNA transcripts for repertoire sequencing. An opening RT-PCR round employed HTBI primers and preceded a second-round multiplex PCR. MiXCR, applied by TCRdb to the multiplex PCR reads, yields one record per CDR3 protein. The top ten clones hold approximately 6.5% of a sample with just over 600,000 distinct CDR3 sequences, about a fifth of them seen once. The ends lost 10 bases at V and 0 bases at J; junction bases unmatched: 6. Germline V lookup: CDR1 LNHDA, CDR2 SQIVND (reference sequence). CDR3 length equals 14 residues. This clonotype was seen at least ten times. What it recognizes is unknown.

This sequence originates from a woman aged 18-35 years with stable Graves' hyperthyroidism. Some clones in this sample may be carry-over from other donors' samples. Sequencing was performed on peripheral blood. V and J are TRBV19 and TRBJ1-5; 7 nucleotides align to TRBD1. The CDR3 reads CATLGQHSNQPQHF. The CDR3 nucleotides read TGTGCCACCCTGGGACAGCATAGCAATCAGCCCCAGCATTTT.